The clone carrying this T cell receptor (beta chain) is a singleton in its sample. The entry originates in a study of T cell changes during pregnancy in multiple sclerosis. This table comes from immunoSEQ multiplex PCR, and its TCRdb copy is limited to in-frame clones, with some not included. Among 90,000 to 130,000 clones listed, more than 85% were seen once. The germline CDR1 and CDR2 sequences are SGHRS and YFSETQ. The CDR3 is 14 residues long. Trimming took 8 bases from V and 2 from J, leaving 14 bases between them. The genes are TRBV5-1 and TRBJ2-1, with D possibly matching TRBD1 (5 bases). The sequence derives from a female donor with multiple sclerosis, enrolled in a pregnancy study. This material consisted of peripheral blood, taken in the third trimester of pregnancy. CDR3 in amino acids: CASTQGGAYNEQFF. Written as DNA, the CDR3 is TGCGCCAGTACGCAGGGTGGAGCCTACAATGAGCAGTTCTTC.